The 3 T cell receptor beta chains in this list originate from one sample, sequenced in a study of spatial heterogeneity in lung cancer. Time point in this sample: sample taken at primary tumor resection. Whole RNA, isolated from tumor, nontumor lung or frozen PBMC, was sequenced without prior sorting. MiXCR was run by TCRdb on the 5' RACE reads, yielding one entry per CDR3 protein. The sample includes under 75,000 distinct CDR3 sequences, 8.4% of them seen just once. Here the sequenced sample was PBMCs, taken at surgery. All receptors come from a female donor with early-stage non-small cell lung cancer.

This clonotype was seen many times. The chain uses TRBV10-3 and TRBJ2-5; D gene uncertain. The CDR3 has 14 residues. The V gene lost 2 bases and the J gene lost 1 base, with 8 bases spanning the gap. Germline CDR1 ENHRY, CDR2 SYGVKD. The CDR3: CAISEHEGQETQYF. CDR3 DNA: TGTGCCATCAGTGAGCATGAAGGCCAAGAGACCCAGTACTTC.

The sample holds a few counts of this clonotype. The CDR3 spells CASSSPGGVDEQYF. The CDR3 DNA is TGTGCCAGCAGTTCCCCGGGGGGGGTCGACGAGCAGTACTTC. The rearrangement uses TRBV12-3 or TRBV12-4 and TRBJ2-7; TRBD2 matches 8 bases. The V and J ends lost 4 bases and 5 bases, in that order; junction bases with no gene match: 7. The CDR3 length is 14 residues.

This chain joins TRBV2 and TRBJ2-1, with 8 nucleotides matching TRBD2. The CDR3 covers 12 residues. Germline V gene data show CDR1 as SNHLY and CDR2 as FYNNEI. V gave up 2 bases and J gave up 13 bases; unmatched junction bases: 4. CDR3 coding DNA: TGTGCCAGCAGTGAAAGGGGACTAGGTCAGTTCTTC. Protein: CASSERGLGQFF.